This TCR beta chain was recorded in a study of blood T cell repertoires in COVID-19. Study information: PBMCs, B-cell-depleted T cells, or T cells provided the cDNA or gDNA that made up the material.

The participants were between roughly 18 and 89 years old and came from about two dozen US areas. Participants reported their clinical history, and cohort assignment relied on those reports. Recovered Cohort 3 donors showed two negative PCRs, clearance, or symptom resolution. Germline values: CDR1 KGHSH, CDR2 LQKENI. J gave up 6 bases and V 0 bases, and 8 bases lay outside the gene matches. The CDR3 runs 16 residues. Generated by immunoSEQ multiplex PCR, the TCRdb table keeps only in-frame clones and is missing some. The table records around 300,000 clones, 88% of them present only once. The rearrangement links TRBV18 to TRBJ2-7, with 10 bases lining up with TRBD2. This receptor was obtained from a woman in her forties or fifties who had recovered from COVID-19. Sequenced input: PBMCs or T cells enriched from blood (not recorded which). This CDR3 is CASSPPRGAGGSEQYF. CDR3 sequence (DNA): TGTGCCAGCTCACCACCGAGGGGAGCGGGAGGGTCCGAGCAGTACTTC.